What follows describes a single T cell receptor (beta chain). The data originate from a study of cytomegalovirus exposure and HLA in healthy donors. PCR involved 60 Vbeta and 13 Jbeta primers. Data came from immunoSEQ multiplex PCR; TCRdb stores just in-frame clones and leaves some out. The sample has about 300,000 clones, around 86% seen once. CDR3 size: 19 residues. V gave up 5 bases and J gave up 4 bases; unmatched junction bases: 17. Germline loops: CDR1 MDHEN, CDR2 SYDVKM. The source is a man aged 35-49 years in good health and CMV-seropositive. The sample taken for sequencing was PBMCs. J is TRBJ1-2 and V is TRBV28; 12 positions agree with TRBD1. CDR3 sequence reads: CASSGRVGTGGALGYGYTF. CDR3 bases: TGTGCCAGCAGTGGGCGAGTGGGGACAGGGGGCGCCCTGGGCTATGGCTACACCTTC.